Following are 10 T cell receptor beta chains from one sample sequenced in a study of post-analysis software for immune sequencing data. Findings and limits, study-wide: Among roughly five TRBV segments more frequent in patients than controls were TRBV5-6, TRBV5-1 and TRBV20-1.

Researchers reported that TCR beta cDNA libraries carried unique molecular identifiers. Via MiXCR, TCRdb re-called the PCR reads, giving one row per CDR3 protein. The table shows around 400,000 distinct CDR3 sequences, with roughly 38% occurring only once. These TCRs are of unknown antigen specificity. The sequenced material came from blood. These receptor sequences come from a girl aged 2 to 10 with multiple sclerosis.

The rearrangement joins TRBV6-2 or TRBV6-3 to TRBJ2-6; unclear D gene. Trimming left V 2 bases short and J 4 bases short, with 9 bases between. The CDR3 runs to 15 residues. Per the germline V gene, CDR1 is MNHEY and CDR2 is SVGEGT. This CDR3 reads CASSYSSEGANVLTF. The CDR3 DNA follows: TGTGCCAGCAGTTACAGCAGCGAGGGGGCCAACGTCCTGACTTTC.

This clonotype was recorded a few times. This CDR3 is CSVAQGAYEQYF. The CDR3 DNA reads TGCAGCGTTGCACAGGGGGCTTACGAGCAGTACTTC. The gene calls are TRBV29-1 and TRBJ2-7; 9 positions match TRBD1. The CDR3 is 12 amino acids. The V gene's germline CDR1 is SQVTM and CDR2 ANQGSEA. The trim removed 4 bases at V and 4 bases at J, leaving 2 bases unmatched.

This chain uses TRBV7-2 with TRBJ2-3, with 7 bases identical to TRBD2. Germline V gives CDR1 SGHTA, CDR2 FQGNSA. The CDR3 contains 15 residues. V lost 0 bases and J lost 6; bases outside the gene matches: 6. In DNA, the CDR3 is TGTGCCAGCAGCTTAGCGGGAGGGCCGGGGGATACGCAGTATTTT. Protein sequence: CASSLAGGPGDTQYF.

This clonotype has a handful of counts. The J gene is TRBJ1-5, the V gene TRBV20-1; 8 bases are a match to TRBD1. Germline V gene sequence: CDR1 DFQATT, CDR2 SNEGSKA (reference sequence). V trimming: 3 bases; J trimming: 3 bases; junction bases outside the gene matches: 13. This CDR3 has 17 amino acids. The CDR3 here is CSASHERTGTFNQPQHF. DNA of the CDR3: TGCAGTGCTAGTCACGAAAGGACAGGGACTTTCAATCAGCCCCAGCATTTT.

V gene TRBV12-3 or TRBV12-4 combines with J gene TRBJ2-1, with 8 bases aligning to TRBD2. The CDR3 extends over 15 amino acids. V trimming: 6 bases; J trimming: 5 bases; junction bases outside the gene matches: 9. The CDR3 bases are TGTGCCAGCAGCCCGGATGAGCGGGGGAACAATGAGCAGTTCTTC. Translating it yields CASSPDERGNNEQFF.

The CDR3 here is CASSFGQNSNQPQHF. The CDR3 DNA follows: TGCGCCAGCAGTTTCGGCCAAAATAGCAATCAGCCCCAGCATTTT. The rearrangement uses TRBV5-1 and TRBJ1-5; D gene unclear. V was pared by 5 bases and J by 0 bases, with 12 bases between. The CDR3 has 15 amino acids. Germline V gene lookup returns CDR1 SGHRS and CDR2 YFSETQ.

CDR3 in amino acids: CSVRQIEAFF. The CDR3 bases are TGCAGCGTTCGGCAGATTGAAGCTTTCTTT. V usage is TRBV29-1 and J usage is TRBJ1-1, with D hard to call. V was cut by 5 bases and J by 7 bases, with 8 bases left in between. In germline, CDR1 is SQVTM, CDR2 ANQGSEA. The CDR3 is 10 residues long.

This chain uses TRBV7-3 with TRBJ2-5; 7 bases are shared with TRBD2. V shed 4 bases and J 5 bases; nucleotides not matched to a gene: 7. The CDR3 runs to 14 residues. CDR1 is SGHTA, CDR2 FQGTGA, per germline. The CDR3 loop reads CASSSGGINETQYF. Written as DNA, the CDR3 is TGTGCCAGCAGCTCCGGGGGGATCAATGAGACCCAGTACTTC.

The sample holds one count of this clonotype. The rearrangement uses TRBV6-4 and TRBJ2-1; 9 bases line up with TRBD2. Unmatched junction bases numbered 6, after V lost 4 bases and J lost 8 bases. This CDR3 has 14 residues. Looked up from germline, CDR1 is MRHNA and CDR2 is SNTAGT. As DNA, the CDR3 is TGTGCCAGCAGTGTGGGACTAGCAGGCGATGAGCAGTTCTTC. Its translation: CASSVGLAGDEQFF.

This clonotype was seen more than once but under ten times. At one of its ends the junction is not consistent with the germline gene, which may arise from a read error. The chain combines TRBV28 with TRBJ2-1; 9 bases map to TRBD2. The germline V gene has CDR1 MDHEN and CDR2 SYDVKM. The CDR3 length is 15 residues. The CDR3 bases are TGTGCCGGCAGCTCCCCGGCGGGAGGGCCGGGTGAGCAGTTCTTC. It codes for CAGSSPAGGPGEQFF.